Listed below are T cell receptor beta chains from one sample, sequenced in a study of cytomegalovirus exposure and HLA in healthy donors. The method was immunoSEQ multiplex PCR; TCRdb's version includes in-frame clones alone and lacks a portion of them. The data contain about 160,000 clones, around nine tenths of them seen just once; the ten biggest clones take up about 0.9%. The specimen was PBMCs. These receptors came from a woman younger than 45 in good health and CMV-seronegative. CDR3s include the opening cysteine and the closing phenylalanine or tryptophan. D genes are given only for firm matches. Rows give clone size only sometimes, using once, few, many, or a class for an expanded clone.

>once|TRBD2|TRBJ2-3|TRBV10-1
TGCGCCAGCAGTGGGCAGCGGGGGGTCACAGATACGCAGTATTTT
CASSGQRGVTDTQYF
>NA|NA|TRBJ2-3|TRBV29-1
TGCAGCGTTGAGACATCCGTAACAGATACGCAGTATTTT
CSVETSVTDTQYF
>NA|TRBD2|TRBJ2-1|TRBV19
TGTGCCAGTAGGACTAGCGGGAGTGGGTACAATGAGCAGTTCTTC
CASRTSGSGYNEQFF
>NA|TRBD2|TRBJ2-3|TRBV7-9
TGTGCCAGCAGGTCTAGCGGGAGTTCAGATACGCAGTATTTT
CASRSSGSSDTQYF
>NA|NA|TRBJ2-2|TRBV28
TGTGCCAGCAGTCCCTATCGCCCCCCCCCGAACACCGGGGAGCTGTTTTTT
CASSPYRPPPNTGELFF
>NA|TRBD1|TRBJ1-2|TRBV6-6
TGTGCCAGCAGACCCGACAGGGCGGAAGGCTACACCTTC
CASRPDRAEGYTF
>NA|NA|TRBJ2-1|TRBV28
TGTGCCAGCACCGACGGGGGAACGTGGGTAAGTGAGCAGTTCTTC
CASTDGGTWVSEQFF
>NA|NA|TRBJ2-3|TRBV6-5
TGTGCCAGCGCAATAGGGGCTAGCACAGATACGCAGTATTTT
CASAIGASTDTQYF
>NA|NA|TRBJ2-2|TRBV5-1
TGCGCCAGCAGCACGGGGGAAGCCGGGGAGCTGTTTTTT
CASSTGEAGELFF
>NA|NA|TRBJ2-7|TRBV5-4
TGTGCCAGCAGCGGCAGTCAGGGCTACGAGCAGTACTTC
CASSGSQGYEQYF
>NA|NA|TRBJ2-3|TRBV15
TGTGCCACCAGCAGAGGGCAGGGTGGCGATACGCAGTATTTT
CATSRGQGGDTQYF
>NA|NA|TRBJ2-7|TRBV21-1
TGTGCCAGCAGCAAGACGAAAGTTGCGGACAGGGTAAACTACGAGCAGTACTTC
CASSKTKVADRVNYEQYF
>NA|TRBD1|TRBJ2-5|TRBV29-1
TGCAGCGCCGGTCAGACCGACAGGGGCCAAGAGCAGTACTTC
CSAGQTDRGQEQYF
>few|NA|TRBJ2-7|TRBV11-3
TGTGCCAGCAGCTTAGGAGGGGGCTACGAGCAGTACTTC
CASSLGGGYEQYF
>NA|TRBD1|TRBJ1-6|TRBV18
TGTGCCAGCTCGCCGGGACAGGGAGGTAATTCACCCCTCCACTTT
CASSPGQGGNSPLHF
>once|TRBD2|TRBJ2-7|TRBV5-6
TGTGCCAGCAGCTTGACCGGGGGGACCTACGAGCAGTACTTC
CASSLTGGTYEQYF